Presented here are 27 T cell receptor beta chains from one specimen sequenced in a study of T-cell reconstitution after alpha-beta-depleted transplantation in children. The authors prepared the TCRbeta library with unique molecular identifiers. One entry per CDR3 protein results from TCRdb running MiXCR on the PCR reads. The profile shows nearly 20,000 distinct CDR3 sequences, around 13% of them singletons. Sequencing used PBMCs, mostly from graft donor cells, obtained 60 days after TCRalphabeta/CD19-depleted stem cell transplant. Every receptor here comes from a female patient aged 2 to 10 who had a stem cell transplant for congenital amegakaryocytic thrombocytopenia, so the T cells may come from the graft donor.

The rearrangement joins TRBV6-1 to TRBJ2-6, with D unclear. CDR1 and CDR2 (germline): MNHNS, SASEGT. This CDR3 is 14 amino acids long. Trimming took off 1 base at V and 9 bases at J, with 10 bases between the two ends. The CDR3 DNA reads TGTGCCAGCAGTGAAGGTTCCAGCTTCAACGTCCTGACTTTC. It specifies CASSEGSSFNVLTF.

This clonotype has at least ten counts. The DNA of the CDR3 is TGTGCCAGCAGTCTTCTAGCGGGAGTGGGGACCCAGTACTTC. This encodes CASSLLAGVGTQYF. J is TRBJ2-5 and V is TRBV2; 10 bases are a match to TRBD2. CDR3 length: 14 residues. Germline V gene sequence: CDR1 SNHLY, CDR2 FYNNEI. V dropped 5 bases and J dropped 7; count of bases not matched to a gene: 7. The complete variable domain, with remaining parts taken from reference TRBV2 and TRBJ2-5, reads EPEVTQTPSHQVTQMGQEVILRCVPISNHLYFYWYRQILGQKVEFLVSFYNNEISEKSEIFDDQFSVERPDGSNFTLKIRSTKLEDSAMYFCASSLLAGVGTQYFGPGTRLLVL.

In this sample, this clonotype turned up many times. This chain uses TRBV3-1 with TRBJ1-1; 7 bases map to TRBD1. The ends lost 4 bases at V and 5 bases at J; junction bases unmatched: 7. This CDR3 is built from 14 residues. Germline V gene sequence: CDR1 LGHDT, CDR2 YNNKEL (reference sequence). The CDR3 coding sequence is TGTGCCAGCAGCCCAGGGACAGAAGCTACTGAAGCTTTCTTT. It specifies CASSPGTEATEAFF.

This clonotype has ten or more counts. The CDR3 sequence: CSAKPLGTSGRTDTQYF. The CDR3 DNA reads as TGCAGTGCTAAACCCCTGGGGACTAGCGGGAGAACAGATACGCAGTATTTT. J is TRBJ2-3 and V is TRBV20-1, with 14 bases identical to TRBD2. J lost 3 bases, V lost 4 bases, and 9 bases had no gene match. Germline CDR1 is DFQATT and CDR2 is SNEGSKA (reference sequence). The CDR3 has 17 amino acids.

This clonotype was seen at least ten times. V gene TRBV7-6 combines with J gene TRBJ2-5, with a possible D match to TRBD1 (5 bases). This CDR3 is 14 amino acids long. In germline, CDR1 is SGHVS, CDR2 FNYEAQ. V lost 4 bases, J lost 2 bases, and 11 bases lay in between. The CDR3 sequence is CASSSPRQQETQYF. The CDR3 region has the DNA TGTGCCAGCAGCTCTCCGAGACAGCAAGAGACCCAGTACTTC.

The chain carries TRBV20-1 and TRBJ1-1; tentative D call: TRBD1 (6 bases). Looked up from germline, CDR1 is DFQATT and CDR2 is SNEGSKA (reference sequence). The CDR3 has 13 residues. Trimming cost V 0 bases and J 6 bases, with 11 bases left between them. The CDR3 DNA reads TGCAGTGCTAGAGAGGGGACAACCTCTGAAGCTTTCTTT. It yields the protein CSAREGTTSEAFF.

The chain uses TRBV12-3 or TRBV12-4 and TRBJ2-3; 13 nucleotides match TRBD2. V shed 11 bases, J shed 3 bases, and the junction held 20 bases outside the gene matches. The CDR3 length is 19 residues. CDR3 residues: CAFCLALGLAGVVTDTQYF. The CDR3 DNA is TGTGCCTTCTGTTTAGCGCTAGGACTAGCGGGAGTAGTGACAGATACGCAGTATTTT.

This clonotype was detected ten times or more. The chain links TRBV20-1 to TRBJ2-5, with a possible D match to TRBD2 (6 bases). This CDR3 has 13 residues. V was pared by 6 bases and J by 3 bases, with 14 bases between. Germline V gene data show CDR1 as DFQATT and CDR2 as SNEGSKA (reference sequence). CDR3 in DNA: TGCAGTGCAGCGGGTTGGACTGAAGAGACCCAGTACTTC. It translates to CSAAGWTEETQYF.

V and J are TRBV18 and TRBJ2-3, with 8 positions matching TRBD2. CDR1 is KGHSH, CDR2 LQKENI, per germline. CDR3 size: 15 residues. After removal of 5 bases from V and 5 bases from J, the junction contained 9 bases not matched to a gene. The CDR3 here is CASSMGAGEVDTQYF. The CDR3, as DNA: TGTGCCAGCTCAATGGGAGCGGGAGAAGTAGATACGCAGTATTTT.

The CDR3 loop reads CASSYILAGGRSDTQYF. The DNA of the CDR3 is TGTGCCAGCAGCTATATTCTAGCGGGGGGGAGGTCAGATACGCAGTATTTT. This chain links TRBV12-3 or TRBV12-4 with TRBJ2-3; 12 nucleotides agree with TRBD2. Losses at the gene ends were 6 bases for V and 4 bases for J; bases not matched to a gene: 11. This CDR3 is built from 17 residues.

The sample holds many counts of this clonotype. The CDR3 sequence is CASSEYRLLAKNIQYF. The CDR3 DNA is TGCGCCAGCAGTGAGTATCGACTCCTAGCCAAAAACATTCAGTACTTC. J is TRBJ2-4 and V is TRBV10-2; D is ambiguous. The germline gives CDR1 WSHSY, CDR2 SAAADI. The CDR3 has 16 amino acids. V was trimmed by 1 base and J by 0 bases, leaving 10 bases between them.

This clonotype was seen more than once but under ten times. The chain links TRBV5-1 to TRBJ2-1; 8 positions match TRBD2. Per germline, CDR1 SGHRS and CDR2 YFSETQ. The CDR3 extends over 15 amino acids. V lost 5 bases to trimming and J lost 2 bases; unmatched junction nucleotides: 6. CDR3 protein: CASSWSGSPYNEQFF. The CDR3 DNA follows: TGCGCCAGCAGTTGGAGCGGGAGCCCCTACAATGAGCAGTTCTTC.

This clonotype was observed many times. The V gene is TRBV3-1, the J gene TRBJ2-5, with TRBD2 as a possible D gene (6 bases). Looked up from germline, CDR1 is LGHDT and CDR2 is YNNKEL (reference sequence). CDR3 length: 13 amino acids. The V and J ends lost 11 bases and 3 bases respectively, with 16 bases between them. CDR3 region: CAAGKGPEETQYF. The CDR3 coding sequence is TGTGCCGCGGGGAAGGGGCCGGAAGAGACCCAGTACTTC.

This clonotype has at least ten counts. The genes are TRBV5-5 and TRBJ2-2; D is uncertain. Germline V gives CDR1 SGHKS, CDR2 YYEKEE (reference sequence). This CDR3 is built from 14 residues. Trimming stripped 0 bases from V and 3 bases from J, with 6 bases between. In DNA, the CDR3 is TGTGCCAGCAGCTTGGGGCGGTACACCGGGGAGCTGTTTTTT. This codes for CASSLGRYTGELFF. Full variable domain (rest looked up from reference TRBV5-5 and TRBJ2-2): DAGVTQSPTHLIKTRGQQVTLRCSPISGHKSVSWYQQVLGQGPQFIFQYYEKEERGRGNFPDRFSARQFPNYSSELNVNALLLGDSALYLCASSLGRYTGELFFGEGSRLTVL.

Within the sample, this clonotype is medium-sized. This rearrangement joins TRBV15 to TRBJ1-1; TRBD1 might be the D (6 bases). The V end lost 0 bases, the J end lost 6 bases, and 11 bases lay between the germline ends. The CDR3 length is 14 residues. CDR1 is LNHNV, CDR2 YYDKDF, per germline (reference sequence). CDR3 DNA: TGTGCCACCAGCAGAGATGTAGGACAGCCTGAAGCTTTCTTT. This gives the protein CATSRDVGQPEAFF.

The rearrangement uses TRBV20-1 and TRBJ2-5, with D perhaps TRBD1 (6 bases). CDR3 size: 13 residues. Germline V gene lookup returns CDR1 DFQATT and CDR2 SNEGSKA (reference sequence). The V gene lost 0 bases and the J gene lost 5 bases, with 10 bases spanning the gap. CDR3 loop: CSARETGWETQYF. CDR3 nucleotide sequence: TGCAGTGCTAGAGAGACAGGATGGGAGACCCAGTACTTC.

This clonotype has ten or more counts. The chain couples TRBV7-8 to TRBJ2-5; 13 nucleotides align to TRBD2. Germline trimming cut 2 bases from V and 7 bases from J; bases unmatched to any gene: 19. Germline assignment: CDR1 SGHVS and CDR2 FQNEAQ. The CDR3 runs 20 residues. CDR3 region: CASSLTRTSGRWGRLGTQYF. The CDR3 region has the DNA TGTGCCAGCAGCTTAACTAGGACTAGCGGGAGATGGGGCAGGCTGGGGACCCAGTACTTC.

This clonotype was counted ten times or more. V and J are TRBV9 and TRBJ2-1, with 8 bases that match TRBD2. The trim removed 0 bases at V and 7 bases at J, leaving 0 bases unmatched. The CDR3 is made up of 13 amino acids. The V gene's germline CDR1 is SGDLS and CDR2 YYNGEE. The CDR3 is CASSVERGNEQFF. The CDR3 DNA sequence: TGTGCCAGCAGCGTAGAGCGGGGGAATGAGCAGTTCTTC.

This clonotype occurred many times. The CDR3 coding sequence is TGTGCCAGCAGCTTAGCCCCTGACAATGAGCAGTTCTTC. As protein: CASSLAPDNEQFF. The V and J genes are TRBV7-9 and TRBJ2-1; D unclear. CDR3 length: 13 amino acids. Germline lookup yields CDR1 SEHNR and CDR2 FQNEAQ (reference sequence). The V and J ends lost 0 bases and 5 bases respectively, with 5 bases between them.

The rearrangement joins TRBV11-3 to TRBJ2-2; possibly TRBD2 for D (6 bases). The V and J ends lost 0 bases and 4 bases respectively, with 15 bases between them. The CDR3 is 17 residues long. The germline V gene has CDR1 SGHNT and CDR2 YENEEA. Written as DNA, the CDR3 is TGTGCCAGCAGCTTAGAGTCGGCGGGAATAGGCACCGGGGAGCTGTTTTTT. Translated: CASSLESAGIGTGELFF. The whole variable domain, remainder taken from reference TRBV11-3 and TRBJ2-2, is EAGVVQSPRYKIIEKKQPVAFWCNPISGHNTLYWYLQNLGQGPELLIRYENEEAVDDSQLPKDRFSAERLKGVDSTLKIQPAELGDSAVYLCASSLESAGIGTGELFFGEGSRLTVL.

V usage is TRBV20-1 and J usage is TRBJ2-7, with a weak D call TRBD2 (6 bases). V was pared by 0 bases and J by 1 base, with 22 bases between. This CDR3 has 18 residues. Germline-derived CDR1 and CDR2 are DFQATT and SNEGSKA (reference sequence). CDR3 sequence reads: CSARDRTGRSQGSYEQYF. The CDR3 coding sequence is TGCAGTGCTAGAGATAGAACGGGGAGGTCCCAAGGATCCTACGAGCAGTACTTC.

This clonotype was recorded many times. The rearrangement joins TRBV20-1 to TRBJ2-1; weak D call: TRBD2 (6 bases). Looked up from germline, CDR1 is DFQATT and CDR2 is SNEGSKA (reference sequence). Deletions cut 4 bases from V and 8 bases from J, with 24 bases between. This CDR3 contains 16 residues. This chain's CDR3 is CSATPGLFSGWHEQFF. DNA for the CDR3: TGCAGTGCTACCCCCGGCTTGTTTAGCGGCTGGCATGAGCAGTTCTTC.

This clonotype is termed medium-sized. The rearrangement links TRBV27 to TRBJ2-1, with 9 bases matching TRBD1. Per the germline V gene, CDR1 is MNHEY and CDR2 is SMNVEV (reference sequence). This CDR3 region has 14 residues. Trimming removed 4 bases from V and 5 bases from J; junction bases left unmatched: 3. CDR3 in amino acids: CASSSWDRDNEQFF. The CDR3 DNA is TGTGCCAGCAGTTCTTGGGACAGGGACAATGAGCAGTTCTTC.

This clonotype appeared many times. This sequence joins TRBV20-1 and TRBJ2-1; D gene unclear. The germline CDR1 and CDR2 sequences are DFQATT and SNEGSKA (reference sequence). The CDR3 has 11 residues. V gave up 4 bases and J gave up 8 bases, with 9 bases separating them. DNA of the CDR3: TGCAGTGCTATTGATGCGGATGAGCAGTTCTTC. Protein: CSAIDADEQFF.

At least ten counts were recorded for this clonotype. This chain joins TRBV12-3 or TRBV12-4 and TRBJ2-3; a possible D gene is TRBD1 (7 bases). Trimming took off 7 bases at V and 0 bases at J, with 29 bases between the two ends. The CDR3 has 20 residues. The CDR3 protein is CASTLLGGQTLRGSTDTQYF. In nucleotides, the CDR3 is TGTGCCAGCACCTTACTGGGGGGACAGACACTCAGAGGCAGCACAGATACGCAGTATTTT.

This clonotype came up many times. The genes are TRBV7-2 and TRBJ2-6; D call uncertain. This CDR3 is built from 16 residues. Germline CDR1 and CDR2: SGHTA and FQGNSA. Trimming took off 2 bases at V and 2 bases at J, with 10 bases between the two ends. The DNA of the CDR3 is TGTGCCAGCAGCTTAAGGACCCTGACTGGGGCCAACGTCCTGACTTTC. Translated, it gives CASSLRTLTGANVLTF.

Many counts were recorded for this clonotype. V and J are TRBV20-1 and TRBJ1-6; D may be TRBD1 (6 bases). The CDR3 runs 14 residues. V shed 1 base and J shed 8 bases, with 12 bases lying between them. Germline assignment: CDR1 DFQATT and CDR2 SNEGSKA (reference sequence). The CDR3 protein is CSARVTGDHSPLHF. DNA of the CDR3: TGCAGTGCTAGAGTGACAGGAGACCATTCACCCCTCCACTTT.